This is a list of T cell receptor beta chains from one sample in a study of cytomegalovirus exposure and HLA in healthy donors. Sequencing used immunoSEQ multiplex PCR; TCRdb keeps in-frame clones, though not all of them. Here the sample spans approximately 240,000 clones, 77% being singletons. Sequencing was done on a sample of PBMCs. The receptors were sampled from a woman aged 60 to 75 in good health and CMV-seropositive. CDR3s leave out the opening cysteine and the closing phenylalanine or tryptophan. Each record gives: J gene, D gene, V gene, clone size, CDR3 protein. D genes are given only for firm matches. Size values are once, few and many counts, or a class for expanded clones, and some rows have none.

>TRBJ2-2|TRBD1|TRBV2|few
ASRDRGRLNTGELF
>TRBJ2-7|TRBD2|TRBV7-8|NA
ASRGTSGSSYEQY
>TRBJ1-4|TRBD1|TRBV5-4|once
ASSPGGTNEKLF
>TRBJ1-1|TRBD1|TRBV6-5|few
ASRRLGGGNTEAF
>TRBJ1-2|TRBD1|TRBV2|NA
ASSENWTGGGYT
>TRBJ1-6|NA|TRBV5-1|NA
ASSRQDNNSPLH
>TRBJ2-2|NA|TRBV5-1|NA
ASSLERSFTGELF
>TRBJ2-5|NA|TRBV2|few
ATGLQETQY
>TRBJ1-3|NA|TRBV5-1|NA
ASSLGEVTDTIY
>TRBJ1-3|NA|TRBV7-7|once
ASSPPGGNTIY
>TRBJ2-3|NA|TRBV10-3|few
AIRPGTPYTDTQY
>TRBJ2-5|NA|TRBV18|few
ASSLLGAGQETQY
>TRBJ2-7|TRBD2|TRBV6-5|NA
ASSYSNGGAYEQY
>TRBJ2-5|TRBD2|TRBV19|NA
ATSGTSGMTQY
>TRBJ1-1|NA|TRBV7-9|NA
ASSSPRRMNTEAF
>TRBJ1-4|NA|TRBV15|NA
ATSRDRGANEKLF
>TRBJ2-1|TRBD2|TRBV6-5|NA
ASSITSGRAGEQF
>TRBJ2-5|TRBD2|TRBV11-2|NA
ASSYNSGGRGEAQY
>TRBJ1-1|NA|TRBV28|NA
AVSVDGSQNTEAF
>TRBJ1-1|NA|TRBV5-1|once
ASSALTAMNTEAF
>TRBJ2-1|TRBD1|TRBV2|NA
ASRAGQGARNEQF
>TRBJ1-4|TRBD1|TRBV2|few
ASSGGTGGKLF
>TRBJ2-7|NA|TRBV5-1|NA
ASSLGLQRGEQY
>TRBJ1-2|TRBD1|TRBV11-2|few
ASSFPRDRQQNYGYT
>TRBJ2-7|TRBD2|TRBV18|few
ASSPRASGGAREQY
>TRBJ2-7|NA|TRBV9|NA
ASSVGSWGGPYEQY
>TRBJ2-1|NA|TRBV4-3|NA
ASSQERDSANEQF
>TRBJ1-4|NA|TRBV7-9|NA
ASSLVGEGVGKLF
>TRBJ2-3|TRBD2|TRBV9|NA
ASRGLAGDVDTQY
>TRBJ1-1|NA|TRBV6-5|few
ASSVPGNTEAF
>TRBJ2-3|NA|TRBV30|NA
AWSVGVGTDTQY
>TRBJ2-7|NA|TRBV28|NA
ASSVQGLVQY
>TRBJ1-2|TRBD1|TRBV9|NA
ASSAGTGGYYGYT
>TRBJ2-5|TRBD2|TRBV6-5|NA
ASSWTGGETQY
>TRBJ1-2|TRBD1|TRBV7-2|NA
ASSSQYGTGAGYT
>TRBJ1-5|NA|TRBV30|NA
AWSKQALYSNQPQH
>TRBJ2-3|TRBD1|TRBV6-6|NA
ASRDGQGGDTQY
>TRBJ2-7|NA|TRBV30|NA
AWSVLGVPYEQY
>TRBJ2-7|TRBD2|TRBV9|NA
ASSVTSGAFYEQY
>TRBJ2-1|NA|TRBV5-1|NA
ASSLGLASNEQF
>TRBJ2-4|TRBD2|TRBV7-6|NA
ASSRGGVRKNIQY
>TRBJ1-1|NA|TRBV6-1|NA
ASSQQGPTEAF
>TRBJ1-2|TRBD1|TRBV4-3|NA
ASSQESGTGNGYT
>TRBJ2-5|TRBD1|TRBV28|few
ASSPPGQQETQY
>TRBJ2-2|NA|TRBV2|few
ASSVQRMNTGELF
>TRBJ2-2|TRBD1|TRBV5-4|NA
ASRLIGTETGELF
>TRBJ1-2|TRBD1|TRBV7-6|NA
ASSLGGQGLYGYT
>TRBJ2-5|NA|TRBV6-1|once
ATAEQETQY
>TRBJ1-1|NA|TRBV6-5|NA
ASRQGGAGSTEAF
>NA|TRBD2|TRBV7-2|NA
ASSTRLAGDSYEQY
>TRBJ2-3|TRBD1|TRBV29-1|NA
SVEGQGTDTQY
>TRBJ2-5|TRBD2|TRBV9|NA
ASTSGLAQETQY
>TRBJ2-1|TRBD2|TRBV18|NA
ASSTTSGENNEQF
>TRBJ1-2|NA|TRBV2|NA
ASRSPYGYT
>TRBJ2-1|TRBD2|TRBV7-9|NA
ASSWFRGGAYYNEQF